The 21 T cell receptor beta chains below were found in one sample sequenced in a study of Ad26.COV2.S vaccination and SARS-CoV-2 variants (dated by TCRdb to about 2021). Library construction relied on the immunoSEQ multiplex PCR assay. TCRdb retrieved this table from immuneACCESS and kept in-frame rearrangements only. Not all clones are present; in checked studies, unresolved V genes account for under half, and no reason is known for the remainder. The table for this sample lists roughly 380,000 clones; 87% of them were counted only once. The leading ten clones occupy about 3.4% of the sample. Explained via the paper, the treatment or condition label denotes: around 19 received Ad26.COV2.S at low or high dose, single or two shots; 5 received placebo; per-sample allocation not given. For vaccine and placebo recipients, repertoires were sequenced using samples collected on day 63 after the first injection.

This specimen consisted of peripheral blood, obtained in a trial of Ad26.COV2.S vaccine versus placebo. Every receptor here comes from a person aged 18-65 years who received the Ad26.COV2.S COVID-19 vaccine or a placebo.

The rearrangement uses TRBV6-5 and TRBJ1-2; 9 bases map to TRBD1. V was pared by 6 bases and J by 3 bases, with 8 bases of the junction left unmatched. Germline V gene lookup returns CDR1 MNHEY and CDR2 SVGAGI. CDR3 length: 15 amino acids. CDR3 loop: CASRRTGELDYGYTF. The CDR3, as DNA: TGTGCCAGCAGAAGGACAGGGGAGCTGGACTATGGCTACACCTTC.

The CDR3 loop reads CASSFPGLEAFF. The CDR3 bases are TGTGCCAGCAGCTTTCCGGGACTAGAAGCTTTCTTT. The chain couples TRBV7-2 to TRBJ1-1; tentative D call: TRBD1 (5 bases). Trimming took off 3 bases at V and 8 bases at J, with 10 bases between the two ends. The germline V gene encodes CDR1 SGHTA and CDR2 FQGNSA. The CDR3 contains 12 residues.

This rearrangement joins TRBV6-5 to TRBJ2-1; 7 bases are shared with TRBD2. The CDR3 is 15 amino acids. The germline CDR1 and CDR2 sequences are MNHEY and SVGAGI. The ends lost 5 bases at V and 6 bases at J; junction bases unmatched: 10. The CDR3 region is CASSRGGPPFNEQFF. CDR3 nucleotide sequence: TGTGCCAGCAGTCGCGGGGGACCCCCCTTCAATGAGCAGTTCTTC.

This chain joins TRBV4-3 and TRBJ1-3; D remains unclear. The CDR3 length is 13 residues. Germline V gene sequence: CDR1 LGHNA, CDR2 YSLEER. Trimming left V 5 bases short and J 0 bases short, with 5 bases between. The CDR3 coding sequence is TGCGCCAGCAGCACTTCCTCTGGAAACACCATATATTTT. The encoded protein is CASSTSSGNTIYF.

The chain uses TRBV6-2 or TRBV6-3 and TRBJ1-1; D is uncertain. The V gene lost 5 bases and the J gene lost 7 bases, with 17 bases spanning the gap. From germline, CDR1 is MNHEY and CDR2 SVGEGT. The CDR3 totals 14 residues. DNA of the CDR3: TGTGCCAGCAGTGGATTTACGGGATCGGGTGAAGCTTTCTTT. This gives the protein CASSGFTGSGEAFF.

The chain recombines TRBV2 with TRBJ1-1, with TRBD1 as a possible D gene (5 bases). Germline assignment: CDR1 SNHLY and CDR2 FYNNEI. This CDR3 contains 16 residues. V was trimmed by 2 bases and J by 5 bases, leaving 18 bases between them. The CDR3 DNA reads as TGTGCCAGCAGTGAACCCCGGGGAGGGGCTCGGACTGAAGCTTTCTTT. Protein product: CASSEPRGGARTEAFF.

The CDR3 DNA reads as TGCGCCAGCAGCCAAGCCAACCCGCCAATCAAGCAAGAGACCCAGTACTTC. It specifies CASSQANPPIKQETQYF. The V gene is TRBV4-1, the J gene TRBJ2-5; D is ambiguous. V lost 1 base to trimming and J lost 2 bases, with 17 bases between them. CDR3 length equals 17 residues. Per the germline V gene, CDR1 is MGHRA and CDR2 is YSYEKL.

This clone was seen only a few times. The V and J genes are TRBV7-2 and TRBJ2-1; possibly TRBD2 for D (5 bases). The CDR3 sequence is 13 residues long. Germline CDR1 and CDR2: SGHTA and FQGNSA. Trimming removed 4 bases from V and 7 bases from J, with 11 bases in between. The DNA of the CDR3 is TGTGCCAGCAGCTACCCCGAGGGAAATGAGCAGTTCTTC. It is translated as CASSYPEGNEQFF.

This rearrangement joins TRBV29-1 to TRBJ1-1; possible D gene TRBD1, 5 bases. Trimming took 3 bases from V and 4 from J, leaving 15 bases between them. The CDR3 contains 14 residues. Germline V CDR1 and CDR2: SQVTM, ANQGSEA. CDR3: CSVEGRVRGTEAFF. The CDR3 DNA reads TGCAGCGTTGAGGGCAGGGTGAGGGGCACTGAAGCTTTCTTT.

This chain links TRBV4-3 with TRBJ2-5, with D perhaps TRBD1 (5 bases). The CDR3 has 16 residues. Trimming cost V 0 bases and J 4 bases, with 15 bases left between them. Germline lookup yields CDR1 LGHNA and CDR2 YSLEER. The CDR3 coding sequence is TGCGCCAGCAGCCAAGATGTTGCAGGGTGGCGAGAGACCCAGTACTTC. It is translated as CASSQDVAGWRETQYF.

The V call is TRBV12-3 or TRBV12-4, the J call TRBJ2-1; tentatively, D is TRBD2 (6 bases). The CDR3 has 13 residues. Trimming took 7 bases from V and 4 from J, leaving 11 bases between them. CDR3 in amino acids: CASTLGGYNEQFF. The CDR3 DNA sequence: TGTGCCAGCACCTTAGGAGGGTACAATGAGCAGTTCTTC.

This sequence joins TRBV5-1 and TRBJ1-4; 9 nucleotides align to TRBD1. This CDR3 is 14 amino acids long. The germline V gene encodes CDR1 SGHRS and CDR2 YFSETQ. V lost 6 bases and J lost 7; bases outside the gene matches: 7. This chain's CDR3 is CASNPGQGGEKLFF. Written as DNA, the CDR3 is TGCGCCAGCAACCCGGGACAGGGTGGTGAAAAACTGTTTTTT.

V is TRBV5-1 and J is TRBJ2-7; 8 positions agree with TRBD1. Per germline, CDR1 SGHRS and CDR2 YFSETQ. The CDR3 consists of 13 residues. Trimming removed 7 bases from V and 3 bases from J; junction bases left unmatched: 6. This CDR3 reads CASSGQGGYEQYF. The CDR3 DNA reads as TGCGCCAGCTCTGGACAGGGAGGCTACGAGCAGTACTTC.

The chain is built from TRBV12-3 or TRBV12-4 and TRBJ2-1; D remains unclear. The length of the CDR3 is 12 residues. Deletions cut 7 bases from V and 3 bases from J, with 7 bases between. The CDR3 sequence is CASNDNYNEQFF. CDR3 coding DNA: TGTGCCAGCAACGACAACTACAATGAGCAGTTCTTC.

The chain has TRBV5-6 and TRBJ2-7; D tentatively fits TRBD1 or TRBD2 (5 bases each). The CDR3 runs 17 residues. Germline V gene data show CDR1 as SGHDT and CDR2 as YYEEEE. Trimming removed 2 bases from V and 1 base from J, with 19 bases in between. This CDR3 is CASSFSYRDGFSYEQYF. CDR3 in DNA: TGTGCCAGCAGCTTCTCCTACCGGGACGGATTTTCCTACGAGCAGTACTTC.

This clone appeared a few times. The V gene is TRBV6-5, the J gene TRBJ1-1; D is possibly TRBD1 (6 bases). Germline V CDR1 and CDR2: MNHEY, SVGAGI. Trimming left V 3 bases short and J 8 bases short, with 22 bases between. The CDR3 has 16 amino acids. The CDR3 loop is CASSYRDLDRMGEAFF. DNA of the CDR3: TGTGCCAGCAGTTATAGAGACCTGGACAGAATGGGGGAAGCTTTCTTT.

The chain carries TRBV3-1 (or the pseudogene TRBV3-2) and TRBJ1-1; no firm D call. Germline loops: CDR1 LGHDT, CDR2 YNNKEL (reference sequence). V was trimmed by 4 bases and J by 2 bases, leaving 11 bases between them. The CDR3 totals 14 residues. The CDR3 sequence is CASSPGTPNTEAFF. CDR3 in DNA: TGTGCCAGCAGCCCCGGAACCCCAAACACTGAAGCTTTCTTT.

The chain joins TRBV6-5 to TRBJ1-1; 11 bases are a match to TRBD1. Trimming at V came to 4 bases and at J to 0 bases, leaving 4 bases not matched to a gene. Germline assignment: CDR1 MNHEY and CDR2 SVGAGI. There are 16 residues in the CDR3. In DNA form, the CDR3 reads TGTGCCAGCAGTTCCGGGACAGGGGGGGTGAACACTGAAGCTTTCTTT. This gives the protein CASSSGTGGVNTEAFF.

The CDR3 region is CASSAQHNEQFF. CDR3 nucleotides: TGTGCCAGCAGCGCCCAACACAATGAGCAGTTCTTC. J is TRBJ2-1 and V is TRBV9; D gene ambiguous. The CDR3 is 12 residues long. The V gene's germline CDR1 is SGDLS and CDR2 YYNGEE. V was cut by 3 bases and J by 5 bases, with 6 bases left in between.

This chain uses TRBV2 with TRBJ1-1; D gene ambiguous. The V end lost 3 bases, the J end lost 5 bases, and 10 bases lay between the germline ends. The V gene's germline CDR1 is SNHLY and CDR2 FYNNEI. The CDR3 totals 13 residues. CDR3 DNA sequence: TGTGCCAGCAGTGACGGTTGGAGGACTGAAGCTTTCTTT. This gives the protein CASSDGWRTEAFF.

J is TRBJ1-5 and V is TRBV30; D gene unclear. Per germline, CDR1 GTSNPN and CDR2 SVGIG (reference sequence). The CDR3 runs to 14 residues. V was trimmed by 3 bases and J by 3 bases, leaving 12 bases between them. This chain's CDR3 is CAWSQDRVNQPQHF. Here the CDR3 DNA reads TGTGCCTGGAGCCAAGATAGGGTCAATCAGCCCCAGCATTTT.